This entry lists 19 T cell receptor beta chains sequenced from one sample in a study of CD8 T cells in ankylosing spondylitis. Study-wide findings and caveats: Eight or nine highly homologous variants made up a TCR beta motif that seemed to typify ankylosing spondylitis blood.

TCRdb called the 5' RACE reads again in MiXCR, with one record for every CDR3 protein. The table shows 200,000 to 250,000 distinct CDR3 sequences, with about 6.7% occurring only once. Their recognized antigens are unknown. The sequencing sample was made of blood, either unsorted or a sorted T cell fraction (not recorded which). The receptors originated from a male donor with ankylosing spondylitis.

This clonotype showed up just a few times. The chain joins TRBV5-1 to TRBJ2-3; 8 bases are shared with TRBD2. V trimming: 3 bases; J trimming: 4 bases; junction bases outside the gene matches: 10. Germline V gene lookup returns CDR1 SGHRS and CDR2 YFSETQ. CDR3 length: 16 amino acids. This CDR3 reads CASSSLTGGPSDTQYF. CDR3 nucleotide sequence: TGCGCCAGCAGCTCTCTCACGGGGGGGCCATCAGATACGCAGTATTTT.

This clonotype was found many times. V gene TRBV4-2 combines with J gene TRBJ2-2; 10 bases are a match to TRBD2. V lost 2 bases to trimming and J lost 3 bases; unmatched junction nucleotides: 9. CDR3 length: 18 residues. Per the germline V gene, CDR1 is LGHNA and CDR2 is YNFKEQ. As DNA, the CDR3 is TGTGCCAGCAGCCAAAGGATTAGCGGGGGGCTATACACCGGGGAGCTGTTTTTT. The encoded protein is CASSQRISGGLYTGELFF.

This clonotype was seen ten or more times. The chain links TRBV9 to TRBJ1-2; TRBD1 agrees at 8 bases. J was trimmed by 2 bases and V by 0 bases; bases with no gene match: 12. This CDR3 contains 18 residues. Germline V gene lookup returns CDR1 SGDLS and CDR2 YYNGEE. The CDR3: CASSVAKDPGQENYGYTF. The CDR3 DNA sequence: TGTGCCAGCAGCGTAGCTAAAGATCCGGGACAGGAGAACTATGGCTACACCTTC.

This clonotype has at least ten counts. The CDR3 nucleotides are TGTGCCAGCAGCTTAGGGACAAACGACTATGGCTACACCTTC. Translation: CASSLGTNDYGYTF. The chain recombines TRBV7-9 with TRBJ1-2; the D gene is possibly TRBD1 (5 bases). This CDR3 contains 14 residues. Germline CDR1 is SEHNR and CDR2 is FQNEAQ (reference sequence). Trimming stripped 1 base from V and 3 bases from J, with 9 bases between.

There are many counts of this clonotype. V usage is TRBV28 and J usage is TRBJ1-1; D gene ambiguous. V lost 7 bases to trimming and J lost 0 bases, with 18 bases between them. In germline, CDR1 is MDHEN, CDR2 SYDVKM. The CDR3 sequence is 16 residues long. The CDR3 sequence is CASTSPLLQVNTEAFF. CDR3 nucleotide sequence: TGTGCCAGCACCTCTCCCCTCCTCCAGGTGAACACTGAAGCTTTCTTT.

This clonotype showed up many times. The CDR3 DNA reads TGTGCCAGCAGCCAAGAGAGGGCAATCACGAGGGGGGCCAACGTCCTGACTTTC. This sequence encodes CASSQERAITRGANVLTF. This chain connects TRBV4-2 to TRBJ2-6; TRBD2 might be the D (5 bases). V was cut by 0 bases and J by 4 bases, with 16 bases left in between. Germline assignment: CDR1 LGHNA and CDR2 YNFKEQ. The CDR3 loop spans 18 amino acids.

This clonotype was counted at least ten times. This rearrangement joins TRBV7-9 to TRBJ2-7; 7 positions agree with TRBD1. The CDR3 consists of 13 residues. Trimming at V came to 2 bases and at J to 3 bases, leaving 1 base not matched to a gene. From germline, CDR1 is SEHNR and CDR2 FQNEAQ (reference sequence). CDR3 region: CASSLRDSYEQYF. The CDR3 DNA reads as TGTGCCAGCAGCTTACGGGACAGCTACGAGCAGTACTTC.

This clonotype was seen ten or more times. This rearrangement joins TRBV6-2 or TRBV6-3 to TRBJ2-3; 8 positions agree with TRBD2. CDR3 size: 15 residues. Germline CDR1 is MNHEY and CDR2 is SVGEGT. V lost 4 bases and J lost 1; bases outside the gene matches: 4. The CDR3 is CASSFPTSGTDTQYF. The DNA of the CDR3 is TGTGCCAGCAGTTTCCCGACTAGCGGCACAGATACGCAGTATTTT.

This clonotype was picked up many times. V is TRBV4-3 and J is TRBJ2-2, with TRBD2 identical over 9 bases. The germline CDR1 and CDR2 sequences are LGHNA and YSLEER. V was pared by 3 bases and J by 4 bases, with 6 bases of the junction left unmatched. The CDR3 consists of 16 residues. The CDR3 DNA reads as TGCGCCAGCAGCCAGGGACCGGGACTAGCCACCGGGGAGCTGTTTTTT. It codes for CASSQGPGLATGELFF.

J is TRBJ2-5 and V is TRBV7-9; TRBD1 agrees at 7 bases. Germline CDR1 SEHNR, CDR2 FQNEAQ (reference sequence). V was clipped by 0 bases and J by 5 bases; unmatched bases: 3. The CDR3 runs to 14 residues. CDR3 nucleotides: TGTGCCAGCAGCTTAGCACAGGGGTGGGAGACCCAGTACTTC. Residues: CASSLAQGWETQYF.

This clonotype occurred many times. The chain combines TRBV27 with TRBJ2-7; TRBD1 matches 7 bases. The CDR3 totals 15 residues. Germline CDR1 reads MNHEY; CDR2 reads SMNVEV (reference sequence). V lost 2 bases, J lost 3 bases, and 7 bases stayed unmatched. CDR3 nucleotide sequence: TGTGCCAGCAGTTTAAGGGCAGGGGGTTACTACGAGCAGTACTTC. Translated, it gives CASSLRAGGYYEQYF.

This clonotype turned up a few times. The chain carries TRBV4-2 and TRBJ1-2; 10 nucleotides agree with TRBD1. The CDR3 consists of 14 residues. V shed 2 bases, J shed 6 bases, and the junction held 3 bases outside the gene matches. CDR1 and CDR2 (germline): LGHNA, YNFKEQ. CDR3 sequence: CASSQLGQGNGYTF. CDR3 bases: TGTGCCAGCAGCCAATTGGGACAGGGGAATGGCTACACCTTC.

Many counts were recorded for this clonotype. The chain carries TRBV4-1 and TRBJ2-7; D is tentatively TRBD1 or TRBD2 (5 bases each). The CDR3 runs to 14 residues. V was clipped by 1 base and J by 2 bases, with 9 bases between them. Germline V CDR1 and CDR2: MGHRA, YSYEKL. CDR3 sequence (DNA): TGCGCCAGCAGCCAAGGGGACGCAACCTACGAGCAGTACTTC. It codes for CASSQGDATYEQYF.

This clonotype showed up many times. The chain employs TRBV7-9 and TRBJ1-5; 11 bases line up with TRBD1. Germline V gene lookup returns CDR1 SEHNR and CDR2 FQNEAQ (reference sequence). The CDR3 covers 16 residues. The V gene end was trimmed by 1 base and the J gene end by 3 bases; junction bases not matched to a gene: 2. The CDR3 here is CASSLGTGGVNQPQHF. The CDR3 DNA reads TGTGCCAGCAGCTTAGGGACAGGGGGCGTCAATCAGCCCCAGCATTTT.

This clonotype was found many times. This CDR3 is CSVVWEPSGGYEQYF. The DNA of the CDR3 is TGCAGCGTTGTATGGGAACCTAGCGGAGGGTACGAGCAGTACTTC. The chain carries TRBV29-1 and TRBJ2-7, with TRBD2 matching 7 bases. With V trimmed by 4 bases and J by 4 bases, 13 bases remained unmatched. Germline CDR1 reads SQVTM; CDR2 reads ANQGSEA. The CDR3 consists of 15 residues.

This clonotype came up once. The chain combines TRBV20-1 with TRBJ2-7; D possibly matches TRBD1 or TRBD2 (5 bases each). There are 13 residues in the CDR3. Germline V gene data show CDR1 as DFQATT and CDR2 as SNEGSKA (reference sequence). Deletions cut 4 bases from V and 3 bases from J, with 13 bases between. CDR3 region: CSAKQRDGYEQYF. The CDR3 DNA reads TGCAGTGCTAAACAACGGGACGGCTACGAGCAGTACTTC.

Many counts were recorded for this clonotype. The V and J genes are TRBV29-1 and TRBJ2-7; weak D call: TRBD1 (5 bases). This CDR3 is 13 amino acids long. With 3 bases removed from V and 3 bases from J, the gap between germline ends came to 12 bases. Germline V CDR1 and CDR2: SQVTM, ANQGSEA. CDR3 coding DNA: TGCAGCGTTGAGAGTATGACAGACTACGAGCAGTACTTC. This gives the protein CSVESMTDYEQYF.

In this sample, this clonotype turned up a few times. V usage is TRBV15 and J usage is TRBJ1-1; D is unresolved. From germline, CDR1 is LNHNV and CDR2 YYDKDF (reference sequence). CDR3 length: 13 residues. Trimming pared 1 base from V and 6 bases from J, leaving 9 bases between. The CDR3 nucleotides are TGTGCCACCAGCAGAGGGTTATCACCTGAAGCTTTCTTT. This gives the protein CATSRGLSPEAFF.

This sequence joins TRBV27 and TRBJ1-1; D is possibly TRBD1 (5 bases). This CDR3 has 14 amino acids. Germline V gene sequence: CDR1 MNHEY, CDR2 SMNVEV (reference sequence). Trimming removed 0 bases from V and 7 bases from J, with 12 bases in between. The CDR3 loop is CASSLSGRTREAFF. Written as DNA, the CDR3 is TGTGCCAGCAGTTTATCGGGACGAACACGTGAAGCTTTCTTT.